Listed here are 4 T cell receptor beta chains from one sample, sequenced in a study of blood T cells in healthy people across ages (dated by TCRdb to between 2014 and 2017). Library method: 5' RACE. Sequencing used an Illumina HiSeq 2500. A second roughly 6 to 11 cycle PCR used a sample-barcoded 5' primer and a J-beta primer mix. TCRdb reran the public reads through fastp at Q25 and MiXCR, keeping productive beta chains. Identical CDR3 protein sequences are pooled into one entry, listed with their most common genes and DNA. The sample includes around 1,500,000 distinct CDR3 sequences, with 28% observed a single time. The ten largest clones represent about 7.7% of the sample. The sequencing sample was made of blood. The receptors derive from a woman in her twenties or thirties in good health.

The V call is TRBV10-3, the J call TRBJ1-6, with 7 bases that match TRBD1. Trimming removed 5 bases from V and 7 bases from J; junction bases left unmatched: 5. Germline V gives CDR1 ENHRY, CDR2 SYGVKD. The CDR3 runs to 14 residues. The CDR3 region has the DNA TGTGCCATCAGTCAACGGGACAGCAATTCACCCCTCCACTTT. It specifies CAISQRDSNSPLHF.

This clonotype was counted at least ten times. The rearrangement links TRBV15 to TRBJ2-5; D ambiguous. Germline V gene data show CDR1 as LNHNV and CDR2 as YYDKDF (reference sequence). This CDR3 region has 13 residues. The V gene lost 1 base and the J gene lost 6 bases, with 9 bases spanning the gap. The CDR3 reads CATSRVSQQTQYF. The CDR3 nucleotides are TGTGCCACCAGCAGAGTCTCTCAGCAGACCCAGTACTTC.

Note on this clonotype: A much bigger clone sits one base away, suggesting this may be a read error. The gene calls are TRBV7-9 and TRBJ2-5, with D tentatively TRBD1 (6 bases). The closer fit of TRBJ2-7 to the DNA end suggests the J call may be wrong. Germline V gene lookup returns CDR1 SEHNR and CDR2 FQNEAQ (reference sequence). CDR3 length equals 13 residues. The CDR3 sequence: CASNPDSTNEQYF. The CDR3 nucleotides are TGTGCCAGCAACCCGGACAGCACGAACGAGCAGTACTTC.

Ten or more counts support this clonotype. CDR3 nucleotides: TGTGCCAGCAGCTTAACTAGCGGGGTACCTTCTGGGGCCAACGTCCTGACTTTC. It codes for CASSLTSGVPSGANVLTF. The chain uses TRBV7-3 and TRBJ2-6; 8 positions match TRBD2. The CDR3 is made up of 18 amino acids. With 0 bases clipped from V and 1 base from J, the junction kept 5 bases outside the gene matches. Germline V lookup: CDR1 SGHTA, CDR2 FQGTGA.